The 7 T cell receptor beta chains below all came from one sample that was sequenced in a study of T cell responses to AZD1222 COVID-19 vaccine. Sequencing was performed with immunoSEQ multiplex PCR; in TCRdb, only in-frame clones are kept and a portion is missing. The sample shows 70,000 to 95,000 clones, more than 75% of them seen only once. Sequencing used peripheral blood, obtained on day 0 of AZD1222 vaccination. These receptors all come from an adult in good health.

The gene calls are TRBV10-3 and TRBJ1-1, with D possibly being TRBD1 (5 bases). The CDR3 covers 15 residues. Trimming cost V 10 bases and J 0 bases, with 18 bases left between them. The V gene's germline CDR1 is ENHRY and CDR2 SYGVKD. The CDR3 nucleotides read TGTGCCACCGGGGGAGTGGAGCGGCTGAACACTGAAGCTTTCTTT. This sequence encodes CATGGVERLNTEAFF.

The CDR3 DNA sequence: TGCGCCAGCAGCTTAGGACAGGGCCTTAATCAGCCCCAGCATTTT. Translation gives CASSLGQGLNQPQHF. This chain connects TRBV5-1 to TRBJ1-5; TRBD1 aligns across 8 bases. CDR1 is SGHRS, CDR2 YFSETQ, per germline. Germline trimming cut 2 bases from V and 4 bases from J; bases unmatched to any gene: 5. The CDR3 runs to 15 residues.

CDR3 residues: CASRTGHNEQFF. CDR3 DNA sequence: TGTGCCAGCAGGACGGGGCATAATGAGCAGTTCTTC. The gene calls are TRBV7-9 and TRBJ2-1; D may correspond to TRBD1 or TRBD2 (5 bases each). Germline CDR1 SEHNR, CDR2 FQNEAQ (reference sequence). Trimming stripped 6 bases from V and 7 bases from J, with 10 bases between. The length of the CDR3 is 12 residues.

The gene calls are TRBV29-1 and TRBJ2-7; 13 nucleotides line up with TRBD2. Germline CDR1 and CDR2: SQVTM and ANQGSEA. The junction had 10 bases not matched to a gene; V was cut back by 6 bases and J by 2 bases. The CDR3 length is 16 residues. The CDR3 DNA follows: TGCAGCGTAGGGCACCCCGGGACTAGCGGGACCTACGAGCAGTACTTC. Its translation: CSVGHPGTSGTYEQYF.

The chain couples TRBV19 to TRBJ2-2, with 9 bases aligning to TRBD1. Per germline, CDR1 LNHDA and CDR2 SQIVND (reference sequence). V shed 4 bases, J shed 7 bases, and the junction held 7 bases outside the gene matches. The CDR3 covers 15 residues. DNA for the CDR3: TGTGCCAGTAGTAGGACAGGGGCAAGGGGCGGGGAGCTGTTTTTT. Amino acids: CASSRTGARGGELFF.

This chain links TRBV18 with TRBJ1-6, with a tentative D call TRBD1 (5 bases). CDR3 length: 15 amino acids. CDR1 is KGHSH and CDR2 is LQKENI in the germline V gene. The V gene lost 3 bases and the J gene lost 4 bases, with 10 bases spanning the gap. This CDR3 reads CASSPYEGYNSPLHF. In DNA form, the CDR3 reads TGTGCCAGCTCACCCTACGAGGGGTATAATTCACCCCTCCACTTT.

V and J are TRBV3-1 (or the pseudogene TRBV3-2) and TRBJ2-4; no firm D call. The CDR3 is made up of 14 amino acids. V gave up 4 bases and J gave up 10 bases, with 17 bases separating them. CDR1 is LGHDT and CDR2 is YNNKEL in the germline V gene (reference sequence). The CDR3 is CASSPAWSVGIQYF. The CDR3 nucleotides are TGTGCCAGCAGCCCCGCTTGGAGCGTAGGGATTCAGTACTTC.